The 15 T cell receptor beta chains listed next were all sequenced from one sample in a study of T cell responses to AZD1222 COVID-19 vaccine. Sequenced by immunoSEQ multiplex PCR; TCRdb stores in-frame clones only, minus some. Of 65,000 to 85,000 clones listed, 80% to 90% are singletons. The sequences come from peripheral blood, collected on day 0 of AZD1222 vaccination. The receptors shown here come from an adult in good health.

V usage is TRBV2 and J usage is TRBJ2-1; 7 bases agree with TRBD1. Germline CDR1 SNHLY, CDR2 FYNNEI. V shed 8 bases, J shed 8 bases, and the junction held 12 bases outside the gene matches. This CDR3 comprises 14 residues. The CDR3 region is CASRRGGDIDEQFF. As DNA, the CDR3 is TGTGCCAGCCGACGAGGGGGCGATATAGATGAGCAGTTCTTC.

The chain uses TRBV4-3 and TRBJ2-5, with D perhaps TRBD2 (5 bases). This CDR3 is 16 amino acids long. The V end lost 6 bases, the J end lost 5 bases, and 22 bases lay between the germline ends. CDR1 is LGHNA and CDR2 is YSLEER in the germline V gene. CDR3 coding DNA: TGCGCCAGCAGTCTCAGCGCGGGTAGGGTTACGGAGACCCAGTACTTC. It encodes CASSLSAGRVTETQYF.

The V call is TRBV5-1, the J call TRBJ1-2; the D is unclear. The CDR3 runs to 14 residues. Germline V gives CDR1 SGHRS, CDR2 YFSETQ. The ends were cut back, 6 bases at V and 4 bases at J, with 16 bases in the middle. CDR3 amino acids: CASNPGGATYGYTF. For the CDR3, the DNA is TGCGCCAGCAACCCGGGCGGAGCCACCTATGGCTACACCTTC.

The chain links TRBV10-3 to TRBJ2-2; either TRBD1 or TRBD2 may supply D (6 bases each). The germline V gene encodes CDR1 ENHRY and CDR2 SYGVKD. The CDR3 totals 16 residues. The V and J ends lost 5 bases and 0 bases respectively, with 13 bases between them. The CDR3 here is CAISRVGGSNTGELFF. The CDR3 coding sequence is TGTGCCATCAGTCGAGTGGGGGGCTCGAACACCGGGGAGCTGTTTTTT.

The DNA for the CDR3 is TGTGCCAGCAGCCCCCAGGACAGGGGGTTAGCCGGGGAGCTGTTTTTT. Amino acids: CASSPQDRGLAGELFF. V is TRBV6-2 or TRBV6-3 and J is TRBJ2-2, with TRBD1 identical over 10 bases. The CDR3 runs 16 residues. Germline V CDR1 and CDR2: MNHEY, SVGEGT. Germline trimming cut 6 bases from V and 6 bases from J; bases unmatched to any gene: 10.

This clone was seen only a few times. The chain carries TRBV19 and TRBJ1-2; D is unclear. The germline gives CDR1 LNHDA, CDR2 SQIVND (reference sequence). The CDR3 has 11 amino acids. The germline V and J ends were trimmed by 3 bases and 4 bases, with 3 bases remaining between them. CDR3 sequence reads: CASSIFYGYTF. DNA of the CDR3: TGTGCCAGTAGTATTTTCTATGGCTACACCTTC.

V is TRBV28 and J is TRBJ1-1; D may be TRBD1 (6 bases). CDR1 and CDR2 from the germline V gene are MDHEN and SYDVKM. The CDR3 runs to 15 residues. V lost 2 bases and J lost 5, with 15 bases in between. The CDR3 reads CASSLTPRRGTEAFF. The CDR3 DNA reads as TGTGCCAGCAGTTTAACGCCACGGAGGGGGACTGAAGCTTTCTTT.

This chain joins TRBV10-3 and TRBJ1-3; D might be TRBD1 (5 bases). The CDR3 is made up of 15 amino acids. Germline CDR1 ENHRY, CDR2 SYGVKD. Trimming cost V 7 bases and J 0 bases, with 13 bases left between them. Written as DNA, the CDR3 is TGTGCCATCATGTCCGGGGGGTACTCTGGAAACACCATATATTTT. Translated: CAIMSGGYSGNTIYF.

The rearrangement links TRBV5-8 to TRBJ1-5; TRBD1 agrees at 7 bases. The CDR3 has 17 residues. Germline CDR1 and CDR2: SGHTS and YDEGEE. V shed 3 bases, J shed 5 bases, and the junction held 14 bases outside the gene matches. In DNA, the CDR3 is TGTGCCAGCAGCTGGGGCAAACGACAGGGCTGGTATCAGCCCCAGCATTTT. Amino acid sequence: CASSWGKRQGWYQPQHF.

The chain employs TRBV6-5 and TRBJ2-7; 8 bases are a match to TRBD2. The CDR3 consists of 15 residues. Germline CDR1 is MNHEY and CDR2 is SVGAGI. With 0 bases clipped from V and 4 bases from J, the junction kept 5 bases outside the gene matches. In DNA form, the CDR3 reads TGTGCCAGCAGTTACTCGGTAGCGGGAAGTTACGAGCAGTACTTC. Amino acid sequence: CASSYSVAGSYEQYF.

The chain joins TRBV5-1 to TRBJ2-7; 14 bases are a match to TRBD2. This CDR3 has 17 residues. V lost 4 bases and J lost 2; bases outside the gene matches: 8. In germline, CDR1 is SGHRS, CDR2 YFSETQ. The CDR3 spells CASSPTLGLAGAYEQYF. In nucleotides, the CDR3 is TGCGCCAGCAGCCCTACTCTGGGACTAGCGGGGGCCTACGAGCAGTACTTC. Full variable domain (remainder filled in from reference TRBV5-1 and TRBJ2-7): KAGVTQTPRYLIKTRGQQVTLSCSPISGHRSVSWYQQTPGQGLQFLFEYFSETQRNKGNFPGRFSGRQFSNSRSEMNVSTLELGDSALYLCASSPTLGLAGAYEQYFGPGTRLTVT.

This clone was recorded a few times. The chain has TRBV28 and TRBJ2-7; 10 bases line up with TRBD2. The V and J ends lost 4 bases and 3 bases, in that order; junction bases with no gene match: 9. Per the germline V gene, CDR1 is MDHEN and CDR2 is SYDVKM. The CDR3 totals 16 residues. The CDR3 protein is CASSSPGASGGYEQYF. CDR3 sequence (DNA): TGTGCCAGCAGTTCCCCGGGGGCTAGCGGGGGCTACGAGCAGTACTTC.

The chain couples TRBV9 to TRBJ2-3; D call uncertain. Germline CDR1 is SGDLS and CDR2 is YYNGEE. The length of the CDR3 is 14 residues. V was trimmed by 3 bases and J by 7 bases, leaving 15 bases between them. The CDR3 DNA reads TGTGCCAGCAGCGCAGGCCTGTTTACCAATACGCAGTATTTT. It encodes CASSAGLFTNTQYF.

The CDR3 region has the DNA TGTGCCAGCAGTTACGGCTATGGCTACACCTTC. Its translation: CASSYGYGYTF. V gene TRBV6-5 combines with J gene TRBJ1-2, with D hard to call. Germline V CDR1 and CDR2: MNHEY, SVGAGI. The V end was cut by 2 bases, the J end by 4 bases, with 2 bases between. This CDR3 spans 11 amino acids.

The V call is TRBV4-1, the J call TRBJ1-2; no clear D gene. V shed 4 bases and J shed 0 bases, with 12 bases lying between them. Germline CDR1 MGHRA, CDR2 YSYEKL. CDR3 length: 15 residues. The chain's CDR3 is CASSPGLTPNYGYTF. The CDR3, as DNA: TGCGCCAGCAGCCCCGGACTCACCCCTAACTATGGCTACACCTTC.